Below are 22 T cell receptor beta chains sequenced from a single sample in a study of lymphopenia after photon versus proton radiotherapy. Produced via immunoSEQ multiplex PCR; TCRdb's table is partial and in-frame only. Among some 40,000 clones, about 86% were seen once, and the ten largest hold 10% to 13%. The sample in question was peripheral blood, obtained from a patient treated with proton-based radiotherapy. The source is a woman in her seventies with pancreatic cancer. Some clones in this sample may be carry-over from other donors' samples.

J is TRBJ1-1 and V is TRBV6-5, with D possibly TRBD1 on 6 matching bases. V was cut by 8 bases and J by 0 bases, with 10 bases left in between. CDR1 is MNHEY, CDR2 SVGAGI, per germline. There are 13 residues in the CDR3. As DNA, the CDR3 is TGTGCCAGCTGGGGGGCTGTGAACACTGAAGCTTTCTTT. Amino acid sequence: CASWGAVNTEAFF.

V is TRBV10-3 and J is TRBJ2-1, with 9 bases identical to TRBD1. After removal of 6 bases from V and 6 bases from J, the junction contained 3 bases not matched to a gene. The CDR3 covers 13 residues. Germline lookup yields CDR1 ENHRY and CDR2 SYGVKD. For the CDR3, the DNA is TGTGCCATCAGGCGGGACAGGGCCAATGAGCAGTTCTTC. This gives the protein CAIRRDRANEQFF.

The chain uses TRBV28 and TRBJ2-1, with a possible D match to TRBD1 (5 bases). V lost 6 bases, J lost 6 bases, and 15 bases lay in between. The V gene's germline CDR1 is MDHEN and CDR2 SYDVKM. The CDR3 sequence is 14 residues long. CDR3 nucleotides: TGTGCCAGCAGAAAAGCAGGGCGGCCCAATGAGCAGTTCTTC. Its translation: CASRKAGRPNEQFF. Complete variable domain (other parts from reference TRBV28 and TRBJ2-1): DVKVTQSSRYLVKRTGEKVFLECVQDMDHENMFWYRQDPGLGLRLIYFSYDVKMKEKGDIPEGYSVSREKKERFSLILESASTNQTSMYLCASRKAGRPNEQFFGPGTRLTVL.

The V gene is TRBV6-6, the J gene TRBJ2-6; a weak D match, TRBD1 (6 bases). Looked up from germline, CDR1 is MNHNY and CDR2 is SVGAGI (reference sequence). This CDR3 is built from 16 residues. The V end lost 6 bases, the J end lost 2 bases, and 14 bases lay between the germline ends. CDR3 nucleotides: TGTGCCAGCAGAAAAGCACAGGGAACTGGGGCCAACGTCCTGACTTTC. Its translation: CASRKAQGTGANVLTF.

This chain links TRBV7-2 with TRBJ2-5, with D maybe TRBD2 (6 bases). The J call may be in error: the DNA end matches TRBJ2-7 better. The CDR3 loop spans 16 amino acids. CDR1 and CDR2 from the germline V gene are SGHTA and FQGNSA. The CDR3 protein is CASSLNEVTRTYEQYF. Written as DNA, the CDR3 is TGTGCCAGCAGCTTAAACGAGGTGACTAGAACCTACGAGCAGTACTTC.

By share, this clone ranks as medium-sized. The rearrangement uses TRBV5-1 and TRBJ1-2, with D tentatively TRBD1 (5 bases). The germline V gene encodes CDR1 SGHRS and CDR2 YFSETQ. The ends were cut back, 4 bases at V and 7 bases at J, with 20 bases in the middle. CDR3 length: 15 residues. CDR3 in amino acids: CASSLSVGGGLGYTF. For the CDR3, the DNA is TGCGCCAGCAGCCTGAGTGTGGGGGGAGGTCTTGGCTACACCTTC.

This sequence joins TRBV7-8 and TRBJ2-7; maybe TRBD2 (5 bases). CDR1 and CDR2 from the germline V gene are SGHVS and FQNEAQ. The CDR3 covers 20 residues. The germline V and J ends were trimmed by 1 base and 4 bases, with 29 bases remaining between them. The CDR3 here is CASSLVISPGNLGRVYEQYF. CDR3 nucleotides: TGTGCCAGCAGCTTAGTCATATCCCCGGGGAACCTAGGACGGGTATACGAGCAGTACTTC.

The CDR3 DNA is TGTGCCACCAGCAGAGATCAAACAGGGAGGTATGGCTACACCTTC. It codes for CATSRDQTGRYGYTF. The chain is built from TRBV15 and TRBJ1-2; possible D gene TRBD1, 6 bases. Germline V lookup: CDR1 LNHNV, CDR2 YYDKDF (reference sequence). V lost 0 bases and J lost 5, with 13 bases in between. The CDR3 covers 15 residues.

The chain joins TRBV28 to TRBJ2-7, with TRBD2 identical over 11 bases. Per germline, CDR1 MDHEN and CDR2 SYDVKM. The V and J ends lost 5 bases and 0 bases, in that order; junction bases with no gene match: 3. This CDR3 comprises 15 residues. The CDR3 DNA sequence: TGTGCCAGCAGTGGGACTAGCGGAAACTCCTACGAGCAGTACTTC. Translating it yields CASSGTSGNSYEQYF. The full variable domain, completed using reference TRBV28 and TRBJ2-7, is DVKVTQSSRYLVKRTGEKVFLECVQDMDHENMFWYRQDPGLGLRLIYFSYDVKMKEKGDIPEGYSVSREKKERFSLILESASTNQTSMYLCASSGTSGNSYEQYFGPGTRLTVT.

This chain connects TRBV19 to TRBJ2-7; 11 nucleotides match TRBD2. The CDR3 spans 14 residues. Germline V gene sequence: CDR1 LNHDA, CDR2 SQIVND (reference sequence). The J segment lost 6 bases and the V segment lost 4 bases, leaving 5 bases of the junction unmatched. CDR3 nucleotide sequence: TGTGCCAGTAGTAGGGGGCTAGCGGGAGGCGAGCAGTACTTC. Its translation is CASSRGLAGGEQYF.

The chain uses TRBV29-1 and TRBJ2-1, with TRBD2 matching 7 bases. CDR1 is SQVTM, CDR2 ANQGSEA, per germline. This CDR3 region has 17 residues. The ends lost 4 bases at V and 2 bases at J; junction bases unmatched: 14. The CDR3 spells CSVVPLLATFTYNEQFF. The CDR3 DNA reads TGCAGCGTTGTCCCATTACTAGCGACCTTTACCTACAATGAGCAGTTCTTC.

The chain joins TRBV2 to TRBJ1-1; weak D call: TRBD1 (5 bases). Germline V gene lookup returns CDR1 SNHLY and CDR2 FYNNEI. Trimming shortened V by 3 bases and J by 3 bases, and 11 bases separated the two germline ends. The CDR3 consists of 14 residues. The DNA of the CDR3 is TGTGCCAGCAGTGATCTGGTAGGGGACACTGAAGCTTTCTTT. It codes for CASSDLVGDTEAFF.

The gene calls are TRBV6-6 and TRBJ2-7; possibly TRBD1 for D (6 bases). The CDR3 totals 14 residues. V lost 5 bases, J lost 2 bases, and 13 bases lay in between. CDR1 and CDR2 (germline): MNHNY, SVGAGI (reference sequence). The CDR3 DNA is TGTGCCAGCAGTACCGGGGACACCCCCTACGAGCAGTACTTC. Translated, it gives CASSTGDTPYEQYF.

The chain carries TRBV28 and TRBJ2-1; D is undetermined. In germline, CDR1 is MDHEN, CDR2 SYDVKM. Trimming removed 8 bases at V and 5 bases at J, with 13 bases between. This CDR3 contains 13 residues. CDR3 bases: TGTGCCAGCCGTCCGTCCGCAAACAATGAGCAGTTCTTC. As protein: CASRPSANNEQFF. The entire variable domain, with the rest obtained from reference TRBV28 and TRBJ2-1, is as follows: DVKVTQSSRYLVKRTGEKVFLECVQDMDHENMFWYRQDPGLGLRLIYFSYDVKMKEKGDIPEGYSVSREKKERFSLILESASTNQTSMYLCASRPSANNEQFFGPGTRLTVL.

The CDR3 is CASSLGSEETQYF. The CDR3 DNA reads TGTGCCAGCAGCTTGGGCAGCGAAGAGACCCAGTACTTC. The chain uses TRBV7-9 and TRBJ2-5; no clear D. This CDR3 has 13 amino acids. V was shortened by 3 bases and J by 3 bases, with 8 bases between the two germline ends. Germline lookup yields CDR1 SEHNR and CDR2 FQNEAQ (reference sequence).

This rearrangement joins TRBV5-4 to TRBJ2-3; possible D gene TRBD2, 5 bases. Trimming cost V 4 bases and J 2 bases, with 20 bases left between them. The CDR3 length is 17 residues. Germline lookup yields CDR1 SGHNT and CDR2 YYREEE (reference sequence). The CDR3 region has the DNA TGTGCCAGCAGCCAAGAGGGTCGGCATTCCCCCACAGATACGCAGTATTTT. Translating it yields CASSQEGRHSPTDTQYF.

This rearrangement joins TRBV28 to TRBJ2-1; 9 nucleotides align to TRBD1. Germline CDR1 and CDR2: MDHEN and SYDVKM. The V and J ends lost 3 bases and 6 bases, in that order; junction bases with no gene match: 12. The CDR3 is 17 amino acids. Written as DNA, the CDR3 is TGTGCCAGCAGTTTGATGTTTCCGGGACAGGGTATCAATGAGCAGTTCTTC. Protein product: CASSLMFPGQGINEQFF.

The chain has TRBV14 and TRBJ2-2; the match to TRBD1 covers 9 bases. The CDR3 is 18 amino acids. The germline V gene encodes CDR1 SGHDN and CDR2 FVKESK. J was trimmed by 2 bases and V by 0 bases; bases with no gene match: 7. The CDR3 DNA sequence: TGTGCCAGCAGCCAAGATGGCGGGACAGGGCGTAACACCGGGGAGCTGTTTTTT. Translation gives CASSQDGGTGRNTGELFF.

The chain combines TRBV6-5 with TRBJ2-7; 13 nucleotides match TRBD2. J lost 6 bases, V lost 6 bases, and 5 bases had no gene match. In germline, CDR1 is MNHEY, CDR2 SVGAGI. This CDR3 contains 14 residues. In DNA, the CDR3 is TGTGCCAGCAGAGGGACTAGCGGGATGGGCGAGCAGTACTTC. Translated, it gives CASRGTSGMGEQYF.

The gene calls are TRBV30 and TRBJ2-1; D may be TRBD2 (5 bases). CDR1 is GTSNPN and CDR2 is SVGIG in the germline V gene (reference sequence). This CDR3 has 17 amino acids. V gave up 0 bases and J gave up 0 bases, with 15 bases separating them. CDR3 sequence: CAWSVGLGLSSYNEQFF. The CDR3 coding sequence is TGTGCCTGGAGTGTAGGTCTTGGACTTAGCTCCTACAATGAGCAGTTCTTC.

The chain recombines TRBV19 with TRBJ1-5; 9 nucleotides agree with TRBD1. The germline CDR1 and CDR2 sequences are LNHDA and SQIVND (reference sequence). This CDR3 is 15 amino acids long. J lost 4 bases, V lost 6 bases, and 7 bases had no gene match. CDR3 amino acids: CASRVETGGNQPQHF. Here the CDR3 DNA reads TGTGCCAGTAGGGTCGAGACAGGGGGAAATCAGCCCCAGCATTTT.

This chain uses TRBV14 with TRBJ2-2; tentative D call: TRBD1 (6 bases). This CDR3 has 13 amino acids. Germline CDR1 reads SGHDN; CDR2 reads FVKESK. Trimming took off 4 bases at V and 4 bases at J, with 7 bases between the two ends. CDR3 DNA: TGTGCCAGCAGCCGGGGGCTCACCGGGGAGCTGTTTTTT. Translating it yields CASSRGLTGELFF.